This entry describes one TCR beta chain. Other DNA sequences in the same sample also yield this CDR3. CDR1 SGHRS and CDR2 YFSETQ come from the germline V gene. The CDR3 sequence is 15 residues long. Trimming removed 2 bases from V and 0 bases from J; junction bases left unmatched: 2. The source of the sample is a study of blood T cell repertoires in COVID-19. For the study at large: There were acute and convalescent COVID-19 samples, and they came from the United States, Italy and Spain.

How the authors handled the data: From reference gene primer amplification, estimates of nucleated cell counts were derived. Profiled with immunoSEQ multiplex PCR; TCRdb holds only in-frame clones, not every one. V and J calls and clone size follow that table, whereas D and trimming were derived from the DNA. The sample lists just over 80,000 clones, around 86% occurring once. The TCR originated in an elderly man with acute or convalescent COVID-19. The V call is TRBV5-1, the J call TRBJ2-1, with 7 positions matching TRBD2. The sample was peripheral blood. CDR3 sequence: CASSLGGSSYNEQFF. Here the CDR3 DNA reads TGCGCCAGCAGCTTAGGCGGGAGCTCCTACAATGAGCAGTTCTTC.